This TCR beta chain was documented in a study of blood T cell repertoires in COVID-19. Turning to the study itself: There were acute and convalescent COVID-19 samples, and they came from the United States, Italy and Spain. Sources were T cells, B-cell-depleted T cells, or PBMCs; the material itself was cDNA or gDNA.

Original handling: Amplifying reference gene primers gave estimates of nucleated cell counts. Sequenced by immunoSEQ multiplex PCR; TCRdb stores in-frame clones only, minus some. From that table come the V and J calls and clone size; the DNA was used to work out D and trimming. The data contain 80,000 to 95,000 clones, about 76% of them singletons. The V gene lost 0 bases and the J gene lost 3 bases, with 13 bases spanning the gap. The CDR3 covers 16 residues. Germline lookup yields CDR1 SGDLS and CDR2 YYNGEE. The receptor comes from a woman of 80 years or more with acute or convalescent COVID-19. The chain joins TRBV9 to TRBJ1-3; no definite D call. The source material was peripheral blood. The CDR3 spells CASSVGAGFLGNTIYF. The CDR3, as DNA: TGTGCCAGCAGCGTAGGTGCAGGATTCCTTGGAAACACCATATATTTT.